This TCR beta chain is drawn from a study of shared clonotypes between healthy human individuals. Study conclusions and caveats: Investigators collected only blood, and repertoires in tissues likely differ. For sorted subsets, rarefaction showed incomplete sequencing despite large depth.

V lost 5 bases, J lost 5 bases, and 12 bases lay in between. Germline V gives CDR1 MNHEY, CDR2 SMNVEV (reference sequence). This CDR3 is built from 13 residues. Deep level was the assay's run setting. Sorted-subset replicate PCRs used 200 ng DNA, some 33,000 T cell genomes. The repertoire was sequenced with immunoSEQ multiplex PCR; TCRdb's copy has only in-frame clones and lacks some. The table includes about 820,000 clones, roughly 92% detected once. Positive CCR7 selection of CD45RO-negative cells yielded the naive CD8 cells, and terminally differentiated effector memory CD45RA+ cells were excluded. This clone appeared a single time. Antigen: not known.

The TCR comes from a man aged 25 to 40 in good health. What was sequenced was naive CD8+ T cells sorted from blood. The genes are TRBV27 and TRBJ1-2; possibly TRBD1 for D (6 bases). The CDR3, as DNA: TGTGCCAGCAGTGGGGGGACACAGTATGGCTACACCTTC. Translated, it gives CASSGGTQYGYTF.